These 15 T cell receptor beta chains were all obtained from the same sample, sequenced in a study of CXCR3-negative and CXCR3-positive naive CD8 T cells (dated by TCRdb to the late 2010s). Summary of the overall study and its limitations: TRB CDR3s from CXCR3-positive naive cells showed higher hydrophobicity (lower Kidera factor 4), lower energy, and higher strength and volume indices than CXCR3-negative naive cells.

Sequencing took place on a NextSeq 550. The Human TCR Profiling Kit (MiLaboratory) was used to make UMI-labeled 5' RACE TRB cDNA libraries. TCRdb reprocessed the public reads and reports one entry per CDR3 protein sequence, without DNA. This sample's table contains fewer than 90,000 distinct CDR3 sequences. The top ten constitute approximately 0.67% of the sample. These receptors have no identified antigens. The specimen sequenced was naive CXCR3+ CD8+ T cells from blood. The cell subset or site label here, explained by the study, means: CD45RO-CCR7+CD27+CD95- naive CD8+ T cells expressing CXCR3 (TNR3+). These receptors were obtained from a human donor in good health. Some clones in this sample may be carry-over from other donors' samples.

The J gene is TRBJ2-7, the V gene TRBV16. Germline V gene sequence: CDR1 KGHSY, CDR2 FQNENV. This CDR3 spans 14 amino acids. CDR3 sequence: CASSPTRYLYEQYF.

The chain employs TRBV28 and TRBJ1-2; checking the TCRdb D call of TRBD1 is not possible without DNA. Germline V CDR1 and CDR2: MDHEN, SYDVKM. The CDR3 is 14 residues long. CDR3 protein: CASSSRGTVYGYTF.

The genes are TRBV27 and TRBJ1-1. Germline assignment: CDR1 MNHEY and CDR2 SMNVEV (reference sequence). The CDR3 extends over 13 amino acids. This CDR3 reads CASSDRLNTEAFF.

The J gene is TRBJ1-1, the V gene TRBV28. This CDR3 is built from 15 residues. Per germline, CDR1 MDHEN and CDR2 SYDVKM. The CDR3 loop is CASSLFEREIPEAFF.

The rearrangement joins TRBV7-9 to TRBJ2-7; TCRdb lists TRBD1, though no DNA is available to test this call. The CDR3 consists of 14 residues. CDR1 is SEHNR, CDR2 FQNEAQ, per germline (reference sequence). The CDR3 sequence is CASSFWTDPSEQYF.

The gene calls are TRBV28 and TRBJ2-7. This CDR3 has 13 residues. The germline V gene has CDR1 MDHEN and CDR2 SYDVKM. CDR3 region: CASSLPSPYEQYF.

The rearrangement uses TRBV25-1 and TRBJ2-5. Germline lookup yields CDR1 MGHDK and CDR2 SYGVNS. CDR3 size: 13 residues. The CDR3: CASSVGSWETQYF. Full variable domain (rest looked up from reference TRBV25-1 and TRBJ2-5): EADIYQTPRYLVIGTGKKITLECSQTMGHDKMYWYQQDPGMELHLIHYSYGVNSTEKGDLSSESTVSRIRTEHFPLTLESARPSHTSQYLCASSVGSWETQYFGPGTRLLVL.

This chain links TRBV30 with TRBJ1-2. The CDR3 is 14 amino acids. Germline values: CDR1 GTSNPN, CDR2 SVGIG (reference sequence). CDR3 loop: CAWSGIGGNYGYTF.

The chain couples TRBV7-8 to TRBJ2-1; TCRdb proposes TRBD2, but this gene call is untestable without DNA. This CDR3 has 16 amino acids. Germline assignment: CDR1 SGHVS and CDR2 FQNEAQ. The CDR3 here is CASSHRGTSGDNEQFF.

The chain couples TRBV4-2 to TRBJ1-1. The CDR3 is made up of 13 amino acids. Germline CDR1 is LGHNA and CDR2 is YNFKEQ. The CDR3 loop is CASSQGRGAEACF.

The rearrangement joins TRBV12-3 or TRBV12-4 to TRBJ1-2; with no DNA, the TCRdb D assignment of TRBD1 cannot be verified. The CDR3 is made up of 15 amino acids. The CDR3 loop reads CASSSGGRGIYGYTF.

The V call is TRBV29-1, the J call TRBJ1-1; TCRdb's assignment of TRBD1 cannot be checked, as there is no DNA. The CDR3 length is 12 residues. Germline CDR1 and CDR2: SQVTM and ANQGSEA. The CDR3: CSVPGGGTEAFF.

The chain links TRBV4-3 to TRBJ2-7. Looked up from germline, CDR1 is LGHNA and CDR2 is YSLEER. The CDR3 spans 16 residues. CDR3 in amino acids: CASSQEYARRSYEQYF.

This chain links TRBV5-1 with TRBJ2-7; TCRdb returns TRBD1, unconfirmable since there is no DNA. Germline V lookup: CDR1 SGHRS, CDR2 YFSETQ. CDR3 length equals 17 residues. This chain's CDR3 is CASSAGTGGFGPYEQYF.

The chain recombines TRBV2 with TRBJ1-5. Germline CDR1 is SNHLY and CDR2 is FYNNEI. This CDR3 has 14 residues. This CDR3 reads CASSVGNSNQPQHF.